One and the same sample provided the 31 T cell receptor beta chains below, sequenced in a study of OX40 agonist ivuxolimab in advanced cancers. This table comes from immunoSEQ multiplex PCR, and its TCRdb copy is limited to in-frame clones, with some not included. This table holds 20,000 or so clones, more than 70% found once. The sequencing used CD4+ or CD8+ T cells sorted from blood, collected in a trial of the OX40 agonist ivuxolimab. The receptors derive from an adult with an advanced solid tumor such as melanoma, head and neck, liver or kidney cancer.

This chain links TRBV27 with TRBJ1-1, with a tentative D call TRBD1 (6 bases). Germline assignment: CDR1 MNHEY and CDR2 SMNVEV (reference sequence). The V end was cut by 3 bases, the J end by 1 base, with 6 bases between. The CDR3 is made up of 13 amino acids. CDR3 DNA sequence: TGTGCCAGCAGTTTGACAGGGAACACTGAAGCTTTCTTT. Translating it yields CASSLTGNTEAFF.

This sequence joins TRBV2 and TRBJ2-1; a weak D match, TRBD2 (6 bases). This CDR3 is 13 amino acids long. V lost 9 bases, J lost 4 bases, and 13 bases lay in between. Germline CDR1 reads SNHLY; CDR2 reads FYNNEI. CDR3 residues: CASLRTTYNEQFF. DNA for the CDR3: TGTGCCAGTTTGAGGACTACATACAATGAGCAGTTCTTC.

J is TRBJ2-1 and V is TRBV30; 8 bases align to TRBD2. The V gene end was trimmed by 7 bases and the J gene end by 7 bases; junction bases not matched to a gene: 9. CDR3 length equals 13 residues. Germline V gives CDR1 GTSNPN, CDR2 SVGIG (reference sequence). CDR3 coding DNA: TGTGCCTTAAGTAGCGGGGATGGGAATGAGCAGTTCTTC. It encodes CALSSGDGNEQFF.

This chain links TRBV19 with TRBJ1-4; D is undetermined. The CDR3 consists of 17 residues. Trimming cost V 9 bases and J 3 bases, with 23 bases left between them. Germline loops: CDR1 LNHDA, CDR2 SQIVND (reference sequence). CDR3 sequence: CASETSIPARSNEKLFF. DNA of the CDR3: TGTGCCAGCGAAACCTCAATACCAGCTCGGTCTAATGAAAAACTGTTTTTT.

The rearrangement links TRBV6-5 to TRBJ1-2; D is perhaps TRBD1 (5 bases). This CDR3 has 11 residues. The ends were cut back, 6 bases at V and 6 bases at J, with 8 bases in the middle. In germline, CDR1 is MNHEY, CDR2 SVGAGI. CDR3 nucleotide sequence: TGTGCCAGCAGGGGGGGTCATGGCTACACCTTC. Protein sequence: CASRGGHGYTF.

CDR3 in DNA: TGTGCCAGCAGCGGGACAGGGAATACCCGCCCGCAGTATTTT. This translates into CASSGTGNTRPQYF. V is TRBV11-2 and J is TRBJ2-3, with 9 bases fitting TRBD1. Germline lookup yields CDR1 SGHAT and CDR2 FQNNGV. V lost 5 bases, J lost 10 bases, and 10 bases stayed unmatched. The CDR3 has 14 residues.

DNA for the CDR3: TGTGCCACCAGCAGAGCTCGGGGACAGTCCAATGAGCAGTTCTTC. Amino acid sequence: CATSRARGQSNEQFF. V is TRBV15 and J is TRBJ2-1; 7 bases line up with TRBD1. Germline V gene lookup returns CDR1 LNHNV and CDR2 YYDKDF (reference sequence). The CDR3 has 15 residues. J lost 6 bases, V lost 1 base, and 6 bases had no gene match.

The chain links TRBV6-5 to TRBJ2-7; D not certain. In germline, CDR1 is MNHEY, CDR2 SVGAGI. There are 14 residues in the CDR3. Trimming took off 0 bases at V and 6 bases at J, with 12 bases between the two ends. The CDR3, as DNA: TGTGCCAGCAGTTACTCAGGGTCTATCCTCGAGCAGTACTTC. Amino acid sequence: CASSYSGSILEQYF.

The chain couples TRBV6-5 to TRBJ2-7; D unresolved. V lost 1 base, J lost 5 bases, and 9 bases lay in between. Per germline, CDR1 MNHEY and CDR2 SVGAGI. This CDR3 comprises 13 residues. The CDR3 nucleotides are TGTGCCAGCAGTTACTTCGGTCCGGACGAGCAGTACTTC. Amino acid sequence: CASSYFGPDEQYF.

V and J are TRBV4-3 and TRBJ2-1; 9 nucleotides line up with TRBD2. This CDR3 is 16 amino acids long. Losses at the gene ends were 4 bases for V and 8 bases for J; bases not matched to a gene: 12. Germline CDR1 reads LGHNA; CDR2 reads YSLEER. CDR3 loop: CASSLQRLAGSDEQFF. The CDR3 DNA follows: TGCGCCAGCAGCCTCCAACGGCTAGCGGGATCTGATGAGCAGTTCTTC.

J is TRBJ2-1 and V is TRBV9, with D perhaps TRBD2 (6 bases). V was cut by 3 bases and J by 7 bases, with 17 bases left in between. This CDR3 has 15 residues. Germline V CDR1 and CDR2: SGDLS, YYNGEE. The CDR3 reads CASSAREWTGNEQFF. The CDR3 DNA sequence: TGTGCCAGCAGCGCCCGGGAGTGGACGGGGAATGAGCAGTTCTTC.

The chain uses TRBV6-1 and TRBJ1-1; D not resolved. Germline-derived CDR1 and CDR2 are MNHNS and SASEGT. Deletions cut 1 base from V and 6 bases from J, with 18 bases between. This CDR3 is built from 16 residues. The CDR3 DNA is TGTGCCAGCAGTGAAGGTGACGGCAGAGGTGGGTCTGAAGCTTTCTTT. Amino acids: CASSEGDGRGGSEAFF.

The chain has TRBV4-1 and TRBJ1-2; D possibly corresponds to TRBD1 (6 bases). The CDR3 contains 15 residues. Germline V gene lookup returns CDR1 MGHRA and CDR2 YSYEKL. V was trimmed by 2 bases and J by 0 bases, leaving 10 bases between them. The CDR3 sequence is CASSQRTVTNYGYTF. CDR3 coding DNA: TGCGCCAGCAGCCAAAGGACAGTCACTAACTATGGCTACACCTTC.

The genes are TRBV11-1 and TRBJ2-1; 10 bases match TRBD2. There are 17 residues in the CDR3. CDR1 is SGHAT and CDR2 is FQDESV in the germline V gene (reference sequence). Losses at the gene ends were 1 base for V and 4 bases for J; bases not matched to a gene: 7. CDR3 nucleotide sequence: TGTGCCAGCAGCTTAGGAGCGGGAGGGCCGAGGTACAATGAGCAGTTCTTC. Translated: CASSLGAGGPRYNEQFF.

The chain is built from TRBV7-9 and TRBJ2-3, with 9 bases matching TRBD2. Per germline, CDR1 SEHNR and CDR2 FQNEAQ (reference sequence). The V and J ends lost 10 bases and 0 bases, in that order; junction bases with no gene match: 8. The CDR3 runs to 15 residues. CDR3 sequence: CAIEAGGFSTDTQYF. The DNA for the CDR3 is TGTGCCATCGAGGCGGGAGGGTTTAGCACAGATACGCAGTATTTT.

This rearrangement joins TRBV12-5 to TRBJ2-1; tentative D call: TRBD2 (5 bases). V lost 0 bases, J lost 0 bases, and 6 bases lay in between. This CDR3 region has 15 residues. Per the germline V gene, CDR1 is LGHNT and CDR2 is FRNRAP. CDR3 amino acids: CASGLVGSSYNEQFF. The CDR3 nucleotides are TGTGCTAGTGGTTTGGTGGGGAGCTCCTACAATGAGCAGTTCTTC.

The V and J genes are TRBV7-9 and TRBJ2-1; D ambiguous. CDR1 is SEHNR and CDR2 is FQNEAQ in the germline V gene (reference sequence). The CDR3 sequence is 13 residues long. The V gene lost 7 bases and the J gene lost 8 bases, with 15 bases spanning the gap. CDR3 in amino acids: CASTPSRVDEQFF. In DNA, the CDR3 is TGTGCCAGCACCCCCTCACGGGTGGATGAGCAGTTCTTC.

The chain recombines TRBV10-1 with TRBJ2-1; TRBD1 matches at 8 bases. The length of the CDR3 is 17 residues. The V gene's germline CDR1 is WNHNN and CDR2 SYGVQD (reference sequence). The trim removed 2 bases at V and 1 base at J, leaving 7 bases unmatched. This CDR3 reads CASSESYRDRSYNEQFF. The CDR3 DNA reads TGCGCCAGCAGTGAGAGCTACCGGGACAGGTCCTACAATGAGCAGTTCTTC.

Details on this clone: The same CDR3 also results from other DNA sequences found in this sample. The CDR3 sequence: CASSLSAGMNTEAFF. The CDR3 DNA sequence: TGTGCCAGCAGTTTATCCGCAGGGATGAACACTGAAGCTTTCTTT. This chain joins TRBV27 and TRBJ1-1; weak D call: TRBD1 (5 bases). V was pared by 0 bases and J by 0 bases, with 8 bases between. Germline V gene lookup returns CDR1 MNHEY and CDR2 SMNVEV (reference sequence). This CDR3 contains 15 residues.

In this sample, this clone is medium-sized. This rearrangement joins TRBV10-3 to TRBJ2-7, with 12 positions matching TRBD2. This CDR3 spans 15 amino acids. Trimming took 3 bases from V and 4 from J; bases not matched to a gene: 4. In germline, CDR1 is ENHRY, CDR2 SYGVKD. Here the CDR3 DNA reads TGTGCCATCAGTGACCAGACTAGCGGGAGTTACGAGCAGTACTTC. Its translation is CAISDQTSGSYEQYF.

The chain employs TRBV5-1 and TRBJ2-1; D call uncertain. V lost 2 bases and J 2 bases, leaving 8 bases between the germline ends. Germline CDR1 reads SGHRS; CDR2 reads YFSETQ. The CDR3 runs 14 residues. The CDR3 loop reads CASSLGGAYNEQFF. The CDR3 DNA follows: TGCGCCAGCAGCTTAGGTGGCGCCTACAATGAGCAGTTCTTC.

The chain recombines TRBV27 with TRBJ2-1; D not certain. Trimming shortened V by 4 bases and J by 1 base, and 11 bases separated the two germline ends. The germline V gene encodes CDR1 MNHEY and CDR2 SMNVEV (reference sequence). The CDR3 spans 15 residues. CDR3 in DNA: TGTGCCAGCAGTTCCACTCTGAGGTCCTACAATGAGCAGTTCTTC. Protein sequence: CASSSTLRSYNEQFF.

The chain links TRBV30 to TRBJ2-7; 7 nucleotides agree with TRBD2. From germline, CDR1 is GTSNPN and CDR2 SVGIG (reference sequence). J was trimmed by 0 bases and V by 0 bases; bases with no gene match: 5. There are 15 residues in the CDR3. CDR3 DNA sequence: TGTGCCTGGAGTGTTCGCGGGAGTCTCTCCTACGAGCAGTACTTC. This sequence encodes CAWSVRGSLSYEQYF.

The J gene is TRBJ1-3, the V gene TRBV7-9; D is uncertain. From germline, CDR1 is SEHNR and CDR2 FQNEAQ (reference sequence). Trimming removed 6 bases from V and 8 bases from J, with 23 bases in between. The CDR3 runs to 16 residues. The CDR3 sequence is CASSHPRTGMLDTIYF. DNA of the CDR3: TGTGCCAGCAGTCACCCGAGGACCGGGATGCTTGACACCATATATTTT.

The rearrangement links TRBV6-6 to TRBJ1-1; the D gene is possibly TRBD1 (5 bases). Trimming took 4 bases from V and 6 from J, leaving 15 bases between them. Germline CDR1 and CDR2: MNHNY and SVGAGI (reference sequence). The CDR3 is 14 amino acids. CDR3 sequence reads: CASSSTGGVAEAFF. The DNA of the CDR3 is TGTGCCAGCAGTTCTACAGGCGGGGTCGCTGAAGCTTTCTTT.

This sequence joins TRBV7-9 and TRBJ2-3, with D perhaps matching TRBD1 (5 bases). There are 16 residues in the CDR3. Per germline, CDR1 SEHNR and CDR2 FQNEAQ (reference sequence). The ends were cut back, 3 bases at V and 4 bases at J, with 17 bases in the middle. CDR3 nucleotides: TGTGCCAGCAGCTTTATAGGGGTCAGGGCGGCAGATACGCAGTATTTT. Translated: CASSFIGVRAADTQYF.

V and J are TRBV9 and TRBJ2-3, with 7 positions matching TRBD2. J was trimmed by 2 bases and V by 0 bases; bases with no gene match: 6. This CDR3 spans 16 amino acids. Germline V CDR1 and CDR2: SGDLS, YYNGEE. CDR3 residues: CASSVGGGSDTDTQYF. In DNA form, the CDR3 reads TGTGCCAGCAGCGTAGGCGGCGGGAGTGACACAGATACGCAGTATTTT.

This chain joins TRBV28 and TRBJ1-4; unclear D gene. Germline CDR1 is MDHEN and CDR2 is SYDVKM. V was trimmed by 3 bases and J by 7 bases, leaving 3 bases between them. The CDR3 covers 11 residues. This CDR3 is CASSLSEKLFF. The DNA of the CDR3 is TGTGCCAGCAGTTTGTCTGAAAAACTGTTTTTT.

CDR3 protein: CASSDDKDHNEQFF. The CDR3 DNA reads as TGTGCCAGCAGTGATGACAAGGACCACAATGAGCAGTTCTTC. The chain employs TRBV6-4 and TRBJ2-1; D is unclear. This CDR3 has 14 residues. CDR1 and CDR2 from the germline V gene are MRHNA and SNTAGT. The V end lost 3 bases, the J end lost 5 bases, and 11 bases lay between the germline ends.

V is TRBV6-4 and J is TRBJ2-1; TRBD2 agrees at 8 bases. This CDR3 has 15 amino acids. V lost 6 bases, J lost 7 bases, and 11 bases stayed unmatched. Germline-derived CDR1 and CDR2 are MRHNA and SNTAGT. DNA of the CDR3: TGTGCCAGCAGCCTGGTCAGCGGGAGCGCAAATGAGCAGTTCTTC. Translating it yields CASSLVSGSANEQFF.

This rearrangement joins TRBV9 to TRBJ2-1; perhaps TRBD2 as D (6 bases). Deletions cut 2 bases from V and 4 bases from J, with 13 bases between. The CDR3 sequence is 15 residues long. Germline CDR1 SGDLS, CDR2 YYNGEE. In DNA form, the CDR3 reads TGTGCCAGCAGCGTCTACGGGACTTATTACAATGAGCAGTTCTTC. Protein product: CASSVYGTYYNEQFF.